This T cell receptor beta chain was sequenced during a study of blood T cells in healthy people across ages. Sample-barcoded 5' priming and a J-beta primer mix drove a second PCR of roughly 6 to 12 cycles. Each CDR3 protein gets one entry after TCRdb re-called the 5' RACE reads with MiXCR. The sample lists 1.5 million to 2 million distinct CDR3 sequences, 30% to 40% occurring once. This clonotype was seen at least ten times. Germline CDR1 SGDLS, CDR2 YYNGEE. The V end was cut by 5 bases, the J end by 4 bases, with 12 bases between. This CDR3 is built from 13 residues. V gene TRBV9 combines with J gene TRBJ2-5; possibly TRBD1 or TRBD2 for D (6 bases each). The sequence derives from a human donor in good health. Sample: blood. The chain's CDR3 is CASSVGGGETQYF. As DNA, the CDR3 is TGTGCCAGCAGTGTCGGGGGCGGAGAGACCCAGTACTTC. Full variable domain (outside the CDR3, taken from reference TRBV9 and TRBJ2-5): DSGVTQTPKHLITATGQRVTLRCSPRSGDLSVYWYQQSLDQGLQFLIQYYNGEERAKGNILERFSAQQFPDLHSELNLSSLELGDSALYFCASSVGGGETQYFGPGTRLLVL.